The rows below give T cell receptor beta chains drawn from one sample of a study of molecular identifiers for immune sequencing clone quantification. TCRdb ran MiXCR on the PCR reads and lists one entry per CDR3 protein. The table records 35,000 to 45,000 distinct CDR3 sequences, 15% to 20% of them present only once. Source material: naive CD8+ T cells from blood, with Jurkat cell RNA spiked in. The source of these receptors is a human donor in good health. Some libraries in this study had Jurkat cell RNA spiked in. CDR3s include the opening cysteine and the closing phenylalanine or tryptophan. Each record gives: D gene, clone size, J gene, V gene, CDR3 protein, CDR3 DNA. The D gene is left open where the match is weak. Sizes are listed as once, few, many or a size class.

d_gene: .; abundance: few; j_gene: TRBJ2-1; v_gene: TRBV7-2; CDR3aa: CASSHLLPNEQFF; CDR3nt: TGTGCCAGCAGCCACCTGCTCCCCAATGAGCAGTTCTTC
d_gene: .; abundance: many; j_gene: TRBJ1-3; v_gene: TRBV11-2; CDR3aa: CASSLTGGNTIYF; CDR3nt: TGTGCCAGCAGCCTCACAGGAGGAAACACCATATATTTT
d_gene: .; abundance: many; j_gene: TRBJ1-5; v_gene: TRBV10-3; CDR3aa: CAISDQEGTWVQPQHF; CDR3nt: TGTGCCATCAGTGATCAGGAAGGGACGTGGGTTCAGCCCCAGCATTTT
d_gene: TRBD2; abundance: many; j_gene: TRBJ2-7; v_gene: TRBV27; CDR3aa: CASSLRLAGDEQYF; CDR3nt: TGTGCCAGCAGTTTAAGGCTAGCGGGAGACGAGCAGTACTTC
d_gene: .; abundance: few; j_gene: TRBJ2-3; v_gene: TRBV19; CDR3aa: CASSRITDTQYF; CDR3nt: TGTGCCAGTAGTCGCATCACAGATACGCAGTATTTT
d_gene: .; abundance: many; j_gene: TRBJ2-7; v_gene: TRBV15; CDR3aa: CATSREGGYEQYF; CDR3nt: TGTGCCACCAGCAGAGAAGGGGGCTACGAGCAGTACTTC
d_gene: .; abundance: many; j_gene: TRBJ2-7; v_gene: TRBV15; CDR3aa: CATGISRSSYEQYF; CDR3nt: TGTGCCACCGGGATTAGCAGAAGCTCCTACGAGCAGTACTTC
d_gene: .; abundance: many; j_gene: TRBJ2-1; v_gene: TRBV28; CDR3aa: CASSLELSSAYNEQFF; CDR3nt: TGTGCCAGCAGTTTAGAACTGTCTAGCGCGTACAATGAGCAGTTCTTC
d_gene: .; abundance: medium-sized; j_gene: TRBJ2-7; v_gene: TRBV4-1; CDR3aa: CASSQADGYEQYF; CDR3nt: TGCGCCAGCAGCCAAGCGGACGGCTACGAGCAGTACTTC
d_gene: .; abundance: few; j_gene: TRBJ2-7; v_gene: TRBV5-1; CDR3aa: CASSLPESYEQYF; CDR3nt: TGCGCCAGCAGCTTGCCCGAATCCTACGAGCAGTACTTC
d_gene: .; abundance: many; j_gene: TRBJ2-2; v_gene: TRBV27; CDR3aa: CASSSPGLNTGELFF; CDR3nt: TGTGCCAGCAGTTCTCCGGGACTTAACACCGGGGAGCTGTTTTTT
d_gene: .; abundance: many; j_gene: TRBJ2-1; v_gene: TRBV28; CDR3aa: CASETLGSNEQFF; CDR3nt: TGTGCCAGCGAGACTCTAGGATCCAATGAGCAGTTCTTC